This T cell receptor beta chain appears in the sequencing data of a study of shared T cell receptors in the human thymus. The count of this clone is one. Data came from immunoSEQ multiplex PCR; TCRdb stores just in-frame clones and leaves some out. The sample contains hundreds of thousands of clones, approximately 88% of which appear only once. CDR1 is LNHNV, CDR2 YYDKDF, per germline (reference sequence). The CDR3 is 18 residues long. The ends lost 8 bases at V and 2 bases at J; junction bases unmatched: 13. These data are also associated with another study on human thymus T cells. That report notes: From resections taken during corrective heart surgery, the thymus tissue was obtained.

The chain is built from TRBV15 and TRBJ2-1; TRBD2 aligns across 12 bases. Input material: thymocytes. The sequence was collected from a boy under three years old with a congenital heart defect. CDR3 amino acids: CATGTVDLAGGPYNEQFF. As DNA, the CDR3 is TGTGCCACCGGCACAGTCGATCTAGCGGGAGGGCCCTACAATGAGCAGTTCTTC.